These 27 T cell receptor beta chains originate from one sample sequenced in a study of a mutant IDH1 vaccine in newly diagnosed glioma. Time point given: week 11, during vaccination. With topical imiquimod, each dose of the vaccine consisted of 300 ug of mutant IDH1 20-mer peptide. The antigens for these receptors are not known. TCRdb keeps only in-frame clones here, not all; method: immunoSEQ multiplex PCR. Altogether roughly 30,000 clones are present, under 80% being singletons, with the ten largest covering around 24%. The source material was PBMCs, sampled from a glioma patient whose treatment included an IDH1 peptide vaccine. All receptors derive from a man aged 30 to 45 with glioma.

The chain is built from TRBV7-9 and TRBJ1-2; unclear D gene. Between the trimmed V and J ends, which lost 0 bases and 8 bases, there was a span of 10 bases. The CDR3 runs 13 residues. The germline V gene encodes CDR1 SEHNR and CDR2 FQNEAQ (reference sequence). CDR3 DNA sequence: TGTGCCAGCAGCTTAGCGCGCACTGACGGCTACACCTTC. As protein: CASSLARTDGYTF. The full variable domain, in which reference TRBV7-9 and TRBJ1-2 provide the parts outside the CDR3, is DTGVSQNPRHKITKRGQNVTFRCDPISEHNRLYWYRQTLGQGPEFLTYFQNEAQLEKSRLLSDRFSAERPKGSFSTLEIQRTEQGDSAMYLCASSLARTDGYTFGSGTRLTVV.

In DNA form, the CDR3 reads TGTGCCAGCAGCCGCTTAGGGACAGCCAATGAAAAACTGTTTTTT. The encoded protein is CASSRLGTANEKLFF. The chain carries TRBV7-2 and TRBJ1-4; TRBD1 matches at 7 bases. The CDR3 covers 15 residues. The ends lost 5 bases at V and 5 bases at J; junction bases unmatched: 8. The germline gives CDR1 SGHTA, CDR2 FQGNSA.

The chain links TRBV2 to TRBJ2-7, with TRBD1 matching 12 bases. The V segment lost 8 bases and the J segment 6 bases; nucleotides outside the gene matches: 5. CDR3 length: 13 amino acids. In germline, CDR1 is SNHLY, CDR2 FYNNEI. The CDR3 loop reads CASEGTGGAEQYF. CDR3 sequence (DNA): TGTGCCAGCGAAGGGACAGGGGGCGCCGAGCAGTACTTC.

This clone was seen just once. The gene calls are TRBV6-1 and TRBJ2-7; D call uncertain. The CDR3 loop spans 16 amino acids. Germline CDR1 is MNHNS and CDR2 is SASEGT. V was shortened by 4 bases and J by 0 bases, with 16 bases between the two germline ends. The CDR3 reads CASSVVSKPSSYEQYF. For the CDR3, the DNA is TGTGCCAGCAGTGTAGTGAGTAAACCCAGCTCCTACGAGCAGTACTTC.

This chain joins TRBV6-5 and TRBJ1-1, with TRBD1 matching 8 bases. The CDR3 is 14 amino acids. Per the germline V gene, CDR1 is MNHEY and CDR2 is SVGAGI. J gave up 3 bases and V 5 bases, and 5 bases lay outside the gene matches. As DNA, the CDR3 is TGTGCCAGCAGTATCACAGGGGGGCACACTGAAGCTTTCTTT. It translates to CASSITGGHTEAFF.

In its sample, this clone was seen a few times. J is TRBJ1-1 and V is TRBV7-2; 9 nucleotides match TRBD1. The CDR3 is made up of 16 amino acids. CDR1 is SGHTA and CDR2 is FQGNSA in the germline V gene. Trimming at V came to 6 bases and at J to 3 bases, leaving 11 bases not matched to a gene. The CDR3: CASRSRTGEMDTEAFF. CDR3 in DNA: TGTGCCAGCAGATCCCGGACAGGGGAGATGGACACTGAAGCTTTCTTT.

V is TRBV7-9 and J is TRBJ2-7, with 10 bases lining up with TRBD1. The CDR3 sequence is 14 residues long. J lost 3 bases, V lost 5 bases, and 4 bases had no gene match. In germline, CDR1 is SEHNR, CDR2 FQNEAQ (reference sequence). The CDR3 spells CASSGRDRGYEQYF. The CDR3, as DNA: TGTGCCAGCAGCGGACGGGACAGGGGCTACGAGCAGTACTTC. The full variable domain, with the rest looked up from reference TRBV7-9 and TRBJ2-7, is DTGVSQNPRHKITKRGQNVTFRCDPISEHNRLYWYRQTLGQGPEFLTYFQNEAQLEKSRLLSDRFSAERPKGSFSTLEIQRTEQGDSAMYLCASSGRDRGYEQYFGPGTRLTVT.

This sequence joins TRBV2 and TRBJ1-2; tentatively, D is TRBD1 (6 bases). Per germline, CDR1 SNHLY and CDR2 FYNNEI. V was pared by 6 bases and J by 6 bases, with 14 bases between. CDR3 length: 13 residues. Here the CDR3 reads CASSALPGDGYTF. The CDR3 region has the DNA TGTGCCAGCAGCGCGCTTCCAGGGGATGGCTACACCTTC. Combining the CDR3 with reference TRBV2 and TRBJ1-2 gives the whole variable domain EPEVTQTPSHQVTQMGQEVILRCVPISNHLYFYWYRQILGQKVEFLVSFYNNEISEKSEIFDDQFSVERPDGSNFTLKIRSTKLEDSAMYFCASSALPGDGYTFGSGTRLTVV.

This chain links TRBV5-4 with TRBJ2-7, with a tentative D call TRBD1 (5 bases). Trimming left V 4 bases short and J 1 base short, with 9 bases between. CDR1 and CDR2 (germline): SGHNT, YYREEE (reference sequence). This CDR3 spans 13 amino acids. The CDR3 coding sequence is TGTGCCAGCAGCAAAGACAGATCCTACGAGCAGTACTTC. This sequence encodes CASSKDRSYEQYF.

CDR3: CASSLSPSGGASNEQFF. The CDR3 bases are TGCGCCAGCAGCTTGTCCCCTAGCGGGGGGGCGAGTAATGAGCAGTTCTTC. The J gene is TRBJ2-1, the V gene TRBV5-1, with 12 positions matching TRBD2. The CDR3 has 17 residues. The germline V gene has CDR1 SGHRS and CDR2 YFSETQ. Trimming took 1 base from V and 7 from J; bases not matched to a gene: 9.

The chain employs TRBV27 and TRBJ1-2; 8 bases map to TRBD1. CDR1 and CDR2 (germline): MNHEY, SMNVEV (reference sequence). V shed 7 bases, J shed 7 bases, and the junction held 11 bases outside the gene matches. This CDR3 spans 14 amino acids. The CDR3 coding sequence is TGTGCCAGCACCGGGAGGACAGGGTTAGGTGGCTACACCTTC. This translates into CASTGRTGLGGYTF.

The chain uses TRBV9 and TRBJ2-5, with 9 bases fitting TRBD2. J gave up 7 bases and V 4 bases, and 8 bases lay outside the gene matches. Germline V CDR1 and CDR2: SGDLS, YYNGEE. This CDR3 has 14 residues. The CDR3 loop is CASSPLAGVGTQYF. The CDR3 nucleotides read TGTGCCAGCAGCCCCTTAGCGGGAGTTGGGACCCAGTACTTC.

V and J are TRBV19 and TRBJ1-2, with D maybe TRBD1 (6 bases). The V end lost 5 bases, the J end lost 0 bases, and 13 bases lay between the germline ends. In germline, CDR1 is LNHDA, CDR2 SQIVND (reference sequence). The CDR3 has 15 residues. In DNA form, the CDR3 reads TGTGCCAGTAGTCCCTTGACAGGCGCTAACTATGGCTACACCTTC. It encodes CASSPLTGANYGYTF.

The chain uses TRBV7-8 and TRBJ2-7; D may be TRBD1 (8 bases). This CDR3 comprises 15 residues. Germline loops: CDR1 SGHVS, CDR2 FQNEAQ. The V and J ends lost 5 bases and 4 bases respectively, with 18 bases between them. In nucleotides, the CDR3 is TGTGCCAGCAGCCTAAGGACAGGGAGGGGGTACGAGCAGTACTTC. Translating gives CASSLRTGRGYEQYF.

The chain joins TRBV5-4 to TRBJ2-7; TRBD1 might be the D (6 bases). This CDR3 region has 14 residues. Trimming took off 4 bases at V and 5 bases at J, with 16 bases between the two ends. The germline CDR1 and CDR2 sequences are SGHNT and YYREEE (reference sequence). Here the CDR3 reads CASSPRGRGNEQYF. In nucleotides, the CDR3 is TGTGCCAGCAGCCCCCGAGGCAGGGGTAACGAGCAGTACTTC.

This sequence joins TRBV14 and TRBJ2-1, with D hard to call. This CDR3 is 12 amino acids long. Germline CDR1 SGHDN, CDR2 FVKESK. With 2 bases removed from V and 5 bases from J, the gap between germline ends came to 4 bases. CDR3 amino acids: CASSQYHNEQFF. The DNA for the CDR3 is TGTGCCAGCAGCCAATACCACAATGAGCAGTTCTTC.

This sequence joins TRBV5-1 and TRBJ1-2, with 8 bases aligning to TRBD1. J lost 4 bases, V lost 0 bases, and 2 bases had no gene match. Germline V CDR1 and CDR2: SGHRS, YFSETQ. The CDR3 is 14 residues long. The CDR3 loop is CASSLGQGIYGYTF. As DNA, the CDR3 is TGCGCCAGCAGCTTGGGACAGGGGATCTATGGCTACACCTTC.

This clone was seen just once. V and J are TRBV5-1 and TRBJ2-5; 8 nucleotides agree with TRBD1. V gave up 5 bases and J gave up 5 bases; unmatched junction bases: 11. The length of the CDR3 is 15 residues. Germline V gives CDR1 SGHRS, CDR2 YFSETQ. CDR3 sequence (DNA): TGCGCCAGCAGACGGACGACGGACAGGGTGGAGACCCAGTACTTC. It translates to CASRRTTDRVETQYF.

This chain uses TRBV7-9 with TRBJ2-5; D gene uncertain. V lost 1 base to trimming and J lost 2 bases, with 5 bases between them. This CDR3 has 13 amino acids. Germline lookup yields CDR1 SEHNR and CDR2 FQNEAQ (reference sequence). The CDR3 DNA reads as TGTGCCAGCAGCTTAGGACATCAAGAGACCCAGTACTTC. This codes for CASSLGHQETQYF.

This chain's CDR3 is CASSYSDKNTEAFF. CDR3 nucleotides: TGTGCCAGCAGTTACTCCGACAAGAACACTGAAGCTTTCTTT. The chain has TRBV6-5 and TRBJ1-1; D gene ambiguous. Trimming left V 0 bases short and J 1 base short, with 6 bases between. The CDR3 has 14 residues. Germline V gives CDR1 MNHEY, CDR2 SVGAGI.

The chain employs TRBV5-1 and TRBJ1-5; tentatively, D is TRBD1 (5 bases). V was trimmed by 5 bases and J by 2 bases, leaving 14 bases between them. The germline V gene has CDR1 SGHRS and CDR2 YFSETQ. The CDR3 length is 15 residues. This CDR3 is CASSSGTTGNQPQHF. The CDR3 DNA follows: TGCGCCAGCAGTTCCGGGACCACTGGCAATCAGCCCCAGCATTTT.

This chain connects TRBV11-2 to TRBJ1-6, with TRBD1 matching 7 bases. The CDR3 covers 12 residues. With 5 bases clipped from V and 10 bases from J, the junction kept 2 bases outside the gene matches. The germline CDR1 and CDR2 sequences are SGHAT and FQNNGV. The CDR3 sequence is CASSQGGSPLHF. CDR3 DNA: TGTGCCAGCAGCCAGGGGGGCTCACCCCTCCACTTT.

This clone was observed a single time. This chain links TRBV6-5 with TRBJ2-1; 8 bases are a match to TRBD1. Germline CDR1 and CDR2: MNHEY and SVGAGI. V lost 2 bases to trimming and J lost 8 bases; unmatched junction nucleotides: 8. The CDR3 has 15 amino acids. CDR3 in DNA: TGTGCCAGCAGTTACCCTCGGACAGGGTTGTATGAGCAGTTCTTC. It codes for CASSYPRTGLYEQFF.

The rearrangement links TRBV28 to TRBJ2-3; D is ambiguous. The germline CDR1 and CDR2 sequences are MDHEN and SYDVKM. V was clipped by 5 bases and J by 2 bases, with 8 bases between them. The CDR3 runs to 13 residues. The CDR3 coding sequence is TGTGCCAGCAGTCAACCTGACACAGATACGCAGTATTTT. This encodes CASSQPDTDTQYF. Full variable domain (outside the CDR3, taken from reference TRBV28 and TRBJ2-3): DVKVTQSSRYLVKRTGEKVFLECVQDMDHENMFWYRQDPGLGLRLIYFSYDVKMKEKGDIPEGYSVSREKKERFSLILESASTNQTSMYLCASSQPDTDTQYFGPGTRLTVL.

V is TRBV5-6 and J is TRBJ1-5, with 7 nucleotides matching TRBD1. From germline, CDR1 is SGHDT and CDR2 YYEEEE. V shed 4 bases, J shed 2 bases, and the junction held 6 bases outside the gene matches. The CDR3 is 15 residues long. CDR3 region: CASSIRDSRNQPQHF. CDR3 DNA: TGTGCCAGCAGCATCCGGGACAGCCGCAATCAGCCCCAGCATTTT.

The V gene is TRBV5-4, the J gene TRBJ1-1, with a tentative D call TRBD1 (5 bases). Trimming shortened V by 1 base and J by 4 bases, and 20 bases separated the two germline ends. In germline, CDR1 is SGHNT, CDR2 YYREEE (reference sequence). This CDR3 spans 17 amino acids. Here the CDR3 reads CASSLIWKGLGGTEAFF. The CDR3 DNA reads TGTGCCAGCAGCTTGATATGGAAGGGGCTGGGTGGCACTGAAGCTTTCTTT.

The chain has TRBV7-7 and TRBJ2-1; no clear D gene. CDR3 length: 15 residues. Per germline, CDR1 SSHAT and CDR2 FNYEAQ (reference sequence). The V end was cut by 5 bases, the J end by 8 bases, with 19 bases between. The DNA for the CDR3 is TGTGCCAGCAGCCAAACTCTAGGCCCCTATCATGAGCAGTTCTTC. It is translated as CASSQTLGPYHEQFF.